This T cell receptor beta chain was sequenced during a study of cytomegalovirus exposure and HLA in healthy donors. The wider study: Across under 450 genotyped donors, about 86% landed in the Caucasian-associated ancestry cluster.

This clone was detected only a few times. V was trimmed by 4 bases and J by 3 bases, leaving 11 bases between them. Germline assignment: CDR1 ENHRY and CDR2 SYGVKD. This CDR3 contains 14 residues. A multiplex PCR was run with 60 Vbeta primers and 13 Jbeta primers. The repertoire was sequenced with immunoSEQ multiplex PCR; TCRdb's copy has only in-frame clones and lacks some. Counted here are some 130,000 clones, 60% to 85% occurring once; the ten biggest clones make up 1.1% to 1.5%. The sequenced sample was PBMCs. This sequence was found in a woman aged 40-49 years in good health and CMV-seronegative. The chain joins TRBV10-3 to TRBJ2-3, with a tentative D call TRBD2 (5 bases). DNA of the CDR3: TGTGCCATCAGTGGAGCTAGCCGAACAGATACGCAGTATTTT. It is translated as CAISGASRTDTQYF.